This T cell receptor beta chain appears in the sequencing data of a study of a mutant IDH1 vaccine in newly diagnosed glioma. At the level of the study: Vaccination began 4-6 weeks post radiotherapy alone, or with temozolomide cycles. Participants attended visit V12, the safety follow-up, at week 35, and then attended visit V13 at week 47.

Overall study findings and caveats: Among all patients, vaccine-induced immune responses occurred in 90% to 95%.

Regarding time point: week 47, end of study. Every vaccine dose comprised 300 ug of mutant IDH1 20-mer peptide plus topical imiquimod. Donors' newly diagnosed IDH1-mutant WHO grade 3 or 4 astrocytomas lacked nuclear ATRX. Produced via immunoSEQ multiplex PCR; TCRdb's table is partial and in-frame only. This sample yields about 46,000 clones, of which around 85% are seen a single time; 4.3% belongs to the top ten. Germline trimming cut 4 bases from V and 3 bases from J; bases unmatched to any gene: 7. CDR3 size: 16 residues. Germline lookup yields CDR1 MNHEY and CDR2 SMNVEV (reference sequence). About this clone itself: What it binds is unknown.

The chain is built from TRBV27 and TRBJ2-2, with TRBD2 matching 8 bases. This specimen was PBMCs, taken from a glioma patient whose treatment included an IDH1 peptide vaccine. The TCR originated in a woman between 25 and 40 years old with glioma. Some clones in this sample may be carry-over from other donors' samples. The CDR3: CASSWGGGGYTGELFF. The CDR3, as DNA: TGTGCCAGCAGTTGGGGAGGCGGGGGGTACACCGGGGAGCTGTTTTTT.